A selection of T cell receptor beta chains follows, all from one sample in a study of blood T cell repertoires in COVID-19. Sequencing used immunoSEQ multiplex PCR; TCRdb keeps in-frame clones, though not all of them. The table includes 220,000 or so clones, 70% to 85% detected once. Sequenced sample: peripheral blood. The receptor source for this set is a woman older than 75 with acute or convalescent COVID-19. Both conserved end residues are part of each CDR3. Only some rows state a clone size, as once, few, many or a class for expanded clones.

clone_size | v_call | cdr3_aa
. | TRBV7-3 | CASSPLFSTGELFF
. | TRBV3-1/TRBV3-2 | CASSQELAGVGEQFF
few | TRBV9 | CASSYGVSTEAFF
. | TRBV5-1 | CASSFLAGLANEQFF
. | TRBV18 | CASSPTRGQGEGMGNQPQHF
. | TRBV6-6 | CASSSNLGQEDTIYF
. | TRBV21-1 | CASSKEVIAGEAFGTQYF
few | TRBV28 | CASSSDRGDEKLFF
. | TRBV5-1 | CASSTSQSSPQETQYF
. | TRBV2 | CASRIETGRAGYTF
once | TRBV7-2 | CASSLAWGGGETQYF
. | TRBV7-6 | CASSSGQGNYGYTF
. | TRBV5-5 | CASSLDPGGGGADEQFF
. | TRBV5-1 | CASSSQGPRYEQYF
. | TRBV2 | CATMTGTSTDTQYF
. | TRBV19 | CASSIGRGDRNEQFF
. | TRBV6-2/TRBV6-3 | CASSHWTGDSTGELFF
. | TRBV6-5 | CASSNPGTGDTQYF
. | TRBV7-8 | CASSQTGGGETQYF
once | TRBV3-1/TRBV3-2 | CASSPTGEETQYF
few | TRBV2 | CASSPQETQYF
once | TRBV29-1 | CSVRQGNSPLHF
. | TRBV4-1 | CASSLSATGVNGYTF
. | TRBV5-1 | CASSVRAREQETQYF
. | TRBV18 | CASSPYTGAPDTGELFF
. | TRBV30 | CAWAGHSNSPLHF
. | TRBV27 | CASSLVGPRNEQYF
few | TRBV18 | CASSFTGSTGELFF
. | TRBV19 | CASSAQLVQGYGYTF
few | TRBV19 | CASLTGTGGAGGANVLTF
. | TRBV18 | CASSQTSTTGELFF
. | TRBV6-5 | CASSYELAPYNEQFF
. | TRBV5-1 | CASSVLAGDTGELFF
. | TRBV19 | CASSMRGSPSNQPQHF
. | TRBV28 | CASSQAGSDGYTF
few | TRBV7-8 | CASSLGFLGQTSYNEQFF
. | TRBV28 | CASRHRQGARNYGYTF
. | TRBV3-1/TRBV3-2 | CASSQMRKGQLRNNSPLHF
. | TRBV19 | CASNDRGRGTGELFF